A selection of T cell receptor beta chains follows, all from one sample in a study of cytomegalovirus exposure and HLA in healthy donors. Assay used: immunoSEQ multiplex PCR; TCRdb lists only in-frame clones, some missing. The table has 110,000 to 150,000 clones, roughly 70% seen once. The sample taken for sequencing was PBMCs. All receptors come from a woman aged 35 to 49 in good health and CMV-seronegative. Each CDR3 is given with its conserved first and last residue. A D gene is named only where the DNA matches it firmly. Some rows have no size entry. The others give once, few or many, or a class for an expanded clone.

clone size: NA
J gene: TRBJ2-1
V gene: TRBV5-1
D gene: NA
CDR3 DNA: TGCGCCAGCAGCTTGCGTCCGTATGAGCAGTTCTTC
CDR3 protein: CASSLRPYEQFF

clone size: few
J gene: TRBJ2-7
V gene: TRBV5-1
D gene: NA
CDR3 DNA: TGCGCCAGCAGCCAAGACAGCTACGAGCAGTACTTC
CDR3 protein: CASSQDSYEQYF

clone size: few
J gene: TRBJ2-3
V gene: TRBV11-3
D gene: TRBD2
CDR3 DNA: TGTGCCAGCAGCTTAGATCAAGGCGGGAGTGGGGCACCAGGTACGCAGTATTTT
CDR3 protein: CASSLDQGGSGAPGTQYF

clone size: NA
J gene: TRBJ2-5
V gene: TRBV19
D gene: NA
CDR3 DNA: TGTGCCAGTAGTAAACAAGAGGCCCAGTACTTC
CDR3 protein: CASSKQEAQYF

clone size: NA
J gene: TRBJ2-7
V gene: TRBV5-1
D gene: NA
CDR3 DNA: TGCGCCAGCAGCTTGGCGGTGAGCTCCTACGAGCAGTACTTC
CDR3 protein: CASSLAVSSYEQYF

clone size: NA
J gene: TRBJ2-3
V gene: TRBV5-1
D gene: NA
CDR3 DNA: TGCGCCAGCAGCCGCGGCCAGGGGAGCACAGATACGCAGTATTTT
CDR3 protein: CASSRGQGSTDTQYF

clone size: NA
J gene: TRBJ2-1
V gene: TRBV2
D gene: NA
CDR3 DNA: TGTGCCAGCGGCTCGGACACGACGACGGTCAATGAGCAGTTCTTC
CDR3 protein: CASGSDTTTVNEQFF

clone size: few
J gene: TRBJ2-7
V gene: TRBV5-6
D gene: TRBD1
CDR3 DNA: TGTGCCAGCAGCTTCCCCCGGACAGGGAACTACGAGCAGTACTTC
CDR3 protein: CASSFPRTGNYEQYF

clone size: once
J gene: TRBJ2-7
V gene: TRBV30
D gene: TRBD2
CDR3 DNA: TGTGCCTGGAGTATCAACCTTAGCGGGAGATTGGGCGAGCAGTACTTC
CDR3 protein: CAWSINLSGRLGEQYF

clone size: NA
J gene: TRBJ1-4
V gene: TRBV5-1
D gene: NA
CDR3 DNA: TGCGCCAGCAGCTTGGGCGCCGATAGCGGGTGGAGCTGGGAAAAACTGTTTTTT
CDR3 protein: CASSLGADSGWSWEKLFF

clone size: NA
J gene: TRBJ1-5
V gene: TRBV28
D gene: NA
CDR3 DNA: TGTGCCAGTAGTTTAAGCAGCAGGGGCGATCATCAGCCCCAGCATTTT
CDR3 protein: CASSLSSRGDHQPQHF

clone size: NA
J gene: TRBJ2-7
V gene: TRBV5-4
D gene: TRBD1
CDR3 DNA: TGTGCCAGCAGCTCCAGGGGGTCCTACGAGCAGTACTTC
CDR3 protein: CASSSRGSYEQYF

clone size: NA
J gene: TRBJ1-6
V gene: TRBV10-2
D gene: NA
CDR3 DNA: TGCGCCAGCAGTTCCTCCCAGGGTGAATCACCCCTCCACTTT
CDR3 protein: CASSSSQGESPLHF

clone size: NA
J gene: TRBJ1-1
V gene: TRBV10-3
D gene: NA
CDR3 DNA: TGTGCCATCAAATCGTACGGACTAGATGAAGCTTTCTTT
CDR3 protein: CAIKSYGLDEAFF

clone size: NA
J gene: TRBJ2-4
V gene: TRBV14
D gene: NA
CDR3 DNA: TGTGCCAGCAGCCAAGTGGGGGGTGGGAACATTCAGTACTTC
CDR3 protein: CASSQVGGGNIQYF

clone size: few
J gene: TRBJ2-7
V gene: TRBV4-2
D gene: NA
CDR3 DNA: TGTGCCAGCAGCCCCCGGGAGTCCTACGAGCAGTACTTC
CDR3 protein: CASSPRESYEQYF

clone size: NA
J gene: TRBJ1-5
V gene: TRBV28
D gene: TRBD1
CDR3 DNA: TGTGCCAGCAGGACAGGGCCCGACTCCAATCAGCCCCAGCATTTT
CDR3 protein: CASRTGPDSNQPQHF

clone size: NA
J gene: TRBJ1-3
V gene: TRBV6-5
D gene: TRBD1
CDR3 DNA: TGTGCCAGCAGTCACGGACAGGGAGGAAACACCATATATTTT
CDR3 protein: CASSHGQGGNTIYF

clone size: NA
J gene: TRBJ2-2
V gene: TRBV18
D gene: NA
CDR3 DNA: TGTGCCAGCTCACGCAGGGATACCACCGGGGAGCTGTTTTTT
CDR3 protein: CASSRRDTTGELFF